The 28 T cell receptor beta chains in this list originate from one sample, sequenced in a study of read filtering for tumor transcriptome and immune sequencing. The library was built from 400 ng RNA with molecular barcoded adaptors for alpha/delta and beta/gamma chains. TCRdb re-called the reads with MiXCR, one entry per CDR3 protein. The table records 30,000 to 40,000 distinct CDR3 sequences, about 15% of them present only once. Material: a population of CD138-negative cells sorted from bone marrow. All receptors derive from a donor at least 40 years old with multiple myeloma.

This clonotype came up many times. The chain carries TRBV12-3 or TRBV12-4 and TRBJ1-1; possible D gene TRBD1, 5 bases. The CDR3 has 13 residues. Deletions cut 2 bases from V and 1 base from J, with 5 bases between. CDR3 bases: TGTGCCAGCAGTTTAACAGGGAACACTGAAGCTTTCTTT. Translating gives CASSLTGNTEAFF.

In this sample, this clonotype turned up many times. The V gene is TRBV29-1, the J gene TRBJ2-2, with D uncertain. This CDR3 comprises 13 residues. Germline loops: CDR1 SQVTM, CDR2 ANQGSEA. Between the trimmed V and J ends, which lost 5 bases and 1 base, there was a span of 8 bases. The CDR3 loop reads CSVQAGNTGELFF. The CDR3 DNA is TGCAGCGTTCAGGCAGGGAACACCGGGGAGCTGTTTTTT.

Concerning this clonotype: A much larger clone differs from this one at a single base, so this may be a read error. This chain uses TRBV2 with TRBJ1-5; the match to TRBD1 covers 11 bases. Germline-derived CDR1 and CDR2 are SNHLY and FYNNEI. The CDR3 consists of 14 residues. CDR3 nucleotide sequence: TGTACCAGCAGCCGGGACAGGGGGTCCCAGCCCCAGCATTTT. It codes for CTSSRDRGSQPQHF.

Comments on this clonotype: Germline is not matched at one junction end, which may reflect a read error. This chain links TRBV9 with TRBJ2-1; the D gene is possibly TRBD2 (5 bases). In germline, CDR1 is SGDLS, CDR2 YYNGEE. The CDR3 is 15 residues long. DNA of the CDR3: TGTGCCAGCAGCGTACACGGAGAAGACTACGATGAGCAGTTCTTC. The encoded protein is CASSVHGEDYDEQFF.

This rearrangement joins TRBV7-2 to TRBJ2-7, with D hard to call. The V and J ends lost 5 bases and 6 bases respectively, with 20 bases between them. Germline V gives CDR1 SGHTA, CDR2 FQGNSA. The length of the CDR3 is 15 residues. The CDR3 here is CASSPGRQSVGEQYF. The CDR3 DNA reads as TGTGCCAGCAGCCCCGGCAGGCAGTCCGTGGGCGAGCAGTACTTC. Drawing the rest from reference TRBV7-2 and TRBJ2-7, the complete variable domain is GAGVSQSPSNKVTEKGKDVELRCDPISGHTALYWYRQSLGQGLEFLIYFQGNSAPDKSGLPSDRFSAERTGGSVSTLTIQRTQQEDSAVYLCASSPGRQSVGEQYFGPGTRLTVT.

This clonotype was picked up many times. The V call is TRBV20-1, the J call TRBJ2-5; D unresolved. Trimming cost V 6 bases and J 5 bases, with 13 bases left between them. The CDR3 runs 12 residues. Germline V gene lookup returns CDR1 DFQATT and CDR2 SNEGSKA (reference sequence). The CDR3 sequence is CSARGGLETQYF. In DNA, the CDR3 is TGCAGTGCACGTGGTGGTTTGGAGACCCAGTACTTC.

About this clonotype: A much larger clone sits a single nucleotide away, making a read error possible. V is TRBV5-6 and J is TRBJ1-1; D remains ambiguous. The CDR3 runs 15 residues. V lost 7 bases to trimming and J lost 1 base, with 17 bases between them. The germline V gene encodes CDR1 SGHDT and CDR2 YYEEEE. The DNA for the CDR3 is TGTGCCAGCGGCTCAGCCAGGAATCGGAACACTGAAGCTTTCTTT. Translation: CASGSARNRNTEAFF.

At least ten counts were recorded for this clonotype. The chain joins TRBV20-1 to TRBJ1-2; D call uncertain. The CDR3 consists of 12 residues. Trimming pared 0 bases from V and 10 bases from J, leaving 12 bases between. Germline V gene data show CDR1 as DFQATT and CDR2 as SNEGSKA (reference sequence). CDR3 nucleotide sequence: TGCAGTGCTAGAGATATGGTTTTGGACTACACCTTC. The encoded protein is CSARDMVLDYTF.

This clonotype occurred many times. Here the CDR3 DNA reads TGTGCCAGCAGCCAAGGACAGGACTATGGCTACACCTTC. Its protein is CASSQGQDYGYTF. The chain uses TRBV4-2 and TRBJ1-2, with D perhaps matching TRBD1 (6 bases). The V gene lost 1 base and the J gene lost 3 bases, with 6 bases spanning the gap. The CDR3 extends over 13 amino acids. Germline CDR1 is LGHNA and CDR2 is YNFKEQ.

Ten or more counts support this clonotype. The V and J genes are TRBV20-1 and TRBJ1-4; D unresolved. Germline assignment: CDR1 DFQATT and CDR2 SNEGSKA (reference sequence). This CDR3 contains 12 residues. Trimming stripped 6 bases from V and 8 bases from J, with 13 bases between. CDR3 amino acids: CSARTSWEKLFF. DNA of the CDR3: TGCAGTGCCAGAACTTCGTGGGAAAAACTGTTTTTT.

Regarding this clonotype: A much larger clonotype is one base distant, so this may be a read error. Written as DNA, the CDR3 is TGTGCCAGTAGACGGGAAGCCGGGGCCAGGCAGCTCCAGCATTTT. It specifies CASRREAGARQLQHF. The chain is built from TRBV19 and TRBJ1-5; a possible D gene is TRBD1 (5 bases). The CDR3 is 15 amino acids. Per the germline V gene, CDR1 is LNHDA and CDR2 is SQIVND (reference sequence).

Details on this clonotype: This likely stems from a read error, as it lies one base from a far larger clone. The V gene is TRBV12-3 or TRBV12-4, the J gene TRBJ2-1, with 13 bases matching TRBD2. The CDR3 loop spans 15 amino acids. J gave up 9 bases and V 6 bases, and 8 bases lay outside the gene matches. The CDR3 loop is CASSPTSGGATEQFF. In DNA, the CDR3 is TGTGCCAGCAGCCCCACTAGCGGGGGGGCCACTGAGCAGTTCTTC.

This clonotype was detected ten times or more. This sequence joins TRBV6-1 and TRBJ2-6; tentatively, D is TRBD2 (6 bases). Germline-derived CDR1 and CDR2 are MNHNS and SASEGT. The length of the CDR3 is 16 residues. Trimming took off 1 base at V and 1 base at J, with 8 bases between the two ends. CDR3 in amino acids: CASSEVGTSGANVLTF. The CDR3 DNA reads TGTGCCAGCAGTGAAGTCGGGACTTCTGGGGCCAACGTCCTGACTTTC.

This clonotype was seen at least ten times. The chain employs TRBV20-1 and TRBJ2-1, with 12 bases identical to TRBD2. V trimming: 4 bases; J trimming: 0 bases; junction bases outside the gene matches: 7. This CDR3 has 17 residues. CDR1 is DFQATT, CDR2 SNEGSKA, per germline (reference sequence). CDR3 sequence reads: CSATTSGGLSSYNEQFF. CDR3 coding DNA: TGCAGTGCTACGACTAGCGGGGGTCTAAGCTCCTACAATGAGCAGTTCTTC.

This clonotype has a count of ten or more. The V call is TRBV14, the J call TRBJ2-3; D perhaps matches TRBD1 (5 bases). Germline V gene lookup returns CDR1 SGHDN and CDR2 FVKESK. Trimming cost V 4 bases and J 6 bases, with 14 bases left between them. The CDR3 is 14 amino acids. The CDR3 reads CASSPPGLRDTQYF. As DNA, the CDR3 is TGTGCCAGCAGCCCCCCAGGGTTGAGGGATACGCAGTATTTT. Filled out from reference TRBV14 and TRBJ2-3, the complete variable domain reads EAGVTQFPSHSVIEKGQTVTLRCDPISGHDNLYWYRRVMGKEIKFLLHFVKESKQDESGMPNNRFLAERTGGTYSTLKVQPAELEDSGVYFCASSPPGLRDTQYFGPGTRLTVL.

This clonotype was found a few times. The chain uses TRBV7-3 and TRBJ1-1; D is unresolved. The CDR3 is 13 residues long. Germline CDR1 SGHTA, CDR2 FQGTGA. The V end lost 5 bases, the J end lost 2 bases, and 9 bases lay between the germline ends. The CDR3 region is CASSLRRNTEAFF. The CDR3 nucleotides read TGTGCCAGCAGCCTGAGACGTAACACTGAAGCTTTCTTT.

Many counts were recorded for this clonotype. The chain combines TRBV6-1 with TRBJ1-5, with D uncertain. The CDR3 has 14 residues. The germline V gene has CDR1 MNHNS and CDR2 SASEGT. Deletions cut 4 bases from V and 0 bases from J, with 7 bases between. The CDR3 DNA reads TGTGCCAGCAGTGTCGGAAATAGCAATCAGCCCCAGCATTTT. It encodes CASSVGNSNQPQHF.

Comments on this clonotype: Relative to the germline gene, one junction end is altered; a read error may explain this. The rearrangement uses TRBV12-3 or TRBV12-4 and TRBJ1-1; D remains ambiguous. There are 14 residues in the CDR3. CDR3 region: CASSPNRETWSPSF. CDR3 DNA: TGTGCCAGCAGTCCCAACCGGGAAACCTGGTCCCCTTCCTTT.

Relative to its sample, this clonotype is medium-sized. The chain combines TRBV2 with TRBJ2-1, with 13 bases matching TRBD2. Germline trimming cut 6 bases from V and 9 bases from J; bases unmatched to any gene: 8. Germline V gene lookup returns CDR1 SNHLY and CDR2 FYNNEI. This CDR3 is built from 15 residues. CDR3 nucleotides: TGTGCCAGCAGACCCACTAGCGGGGGGGCCACTGAGCAGTTCTTC. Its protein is CASRPTSGGATEQFF. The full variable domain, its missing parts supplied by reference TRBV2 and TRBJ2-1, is EPEVTQTPSHQVTQMGQEVILRCVPISNHLYFYWYRQILGQKVEFLVSFYNNEISEKSEIFDDQFSVERPDGSNFTLKIRSTKLEDSAMYFCASRPTSGGATEQFFGPGTRLTVL.

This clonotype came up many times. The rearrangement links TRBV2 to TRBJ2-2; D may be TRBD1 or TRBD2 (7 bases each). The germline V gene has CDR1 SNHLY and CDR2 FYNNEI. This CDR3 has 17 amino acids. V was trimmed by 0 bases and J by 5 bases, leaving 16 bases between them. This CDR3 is CASSEAGGQGGTGELFF. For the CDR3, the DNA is TGTGCCAGCAGTGAAGCAGGGGGTCAGGGGGGGACCGGGGAGCTGTTTTTT.

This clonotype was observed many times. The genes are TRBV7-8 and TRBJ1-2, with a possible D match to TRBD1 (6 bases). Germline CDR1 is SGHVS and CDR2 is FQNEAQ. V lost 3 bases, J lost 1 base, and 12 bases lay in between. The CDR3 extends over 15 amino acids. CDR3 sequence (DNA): TGTGCCAGCAGCTTTAGGGGGATCTTTAACTATGGCTACACCTTC. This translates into CASSFRGIFNYGYTF.

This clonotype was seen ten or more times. CDR3 nucleotides: TGTGCCAGCAGTGGACAGGGGTACGAGCAGTACTTC. The encoded protein is CASSGQGYEQYF. The J gene is TRBJ2-7, the V gene TRBV11-2; TRBD1 matches at 9 bases. Germline CDR1 SGHAT, CDR2 FQNNGV. Germline trimming cut 6 bases from V and 4 bases from J; bases unmatched to any gene: 1. This CDR3 has 12 residues.

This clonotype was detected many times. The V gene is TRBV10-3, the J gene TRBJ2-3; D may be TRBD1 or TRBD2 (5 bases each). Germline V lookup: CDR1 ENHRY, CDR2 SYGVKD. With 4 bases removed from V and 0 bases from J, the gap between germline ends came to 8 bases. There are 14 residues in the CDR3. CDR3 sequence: CAISGDGSTDTQYF. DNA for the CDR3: TGTGCCATCAGTGGGGACGGAAGCACAGATACGCAGTATTTT.

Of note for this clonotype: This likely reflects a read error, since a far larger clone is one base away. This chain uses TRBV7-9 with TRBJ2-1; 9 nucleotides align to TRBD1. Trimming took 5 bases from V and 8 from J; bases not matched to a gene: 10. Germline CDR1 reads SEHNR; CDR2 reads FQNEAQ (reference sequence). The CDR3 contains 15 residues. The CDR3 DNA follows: TGTGCCAGCAGCCCAGGCGGGACAGGGCCCTATGAGCAGTTCTTC. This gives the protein CASSPGGTGPYEQFF.

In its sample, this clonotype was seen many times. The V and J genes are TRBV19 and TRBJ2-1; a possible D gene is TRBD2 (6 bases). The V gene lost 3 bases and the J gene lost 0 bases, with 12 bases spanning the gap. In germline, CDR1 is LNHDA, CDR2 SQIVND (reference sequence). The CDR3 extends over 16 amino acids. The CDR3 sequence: CASSMGGPSSYNEQFF. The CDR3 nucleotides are TGTGCCAGTAGTATGGGAGGCCCGAGCTCCTACAATGAGCAGTTCTTC.

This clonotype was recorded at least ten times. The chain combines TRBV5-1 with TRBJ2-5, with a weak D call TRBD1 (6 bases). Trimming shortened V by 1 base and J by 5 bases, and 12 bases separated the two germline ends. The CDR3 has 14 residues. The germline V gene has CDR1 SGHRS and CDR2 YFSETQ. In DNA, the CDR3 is TGCGCCAGCAGCTTGTTGGGGGCGGTGGAGACCCAGTACTTC. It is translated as CASSLLGAVETQYF.

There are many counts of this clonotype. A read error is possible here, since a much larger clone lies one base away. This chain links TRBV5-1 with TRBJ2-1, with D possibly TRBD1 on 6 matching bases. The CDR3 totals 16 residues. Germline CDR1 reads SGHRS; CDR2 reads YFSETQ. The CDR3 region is CASSPLDRNPYKEQFF. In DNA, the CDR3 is TGCGCCAGCAGCCCGCTGGACAGAAACCCCTACAAGGAGCAGTTCTTC.

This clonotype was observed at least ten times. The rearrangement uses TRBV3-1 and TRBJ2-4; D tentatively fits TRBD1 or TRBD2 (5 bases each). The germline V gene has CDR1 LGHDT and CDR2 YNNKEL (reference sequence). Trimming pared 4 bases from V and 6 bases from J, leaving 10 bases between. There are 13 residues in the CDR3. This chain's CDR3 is CASSPGPLNIQYF. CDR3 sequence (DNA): TGTGCCAGCAGCCCGGGACCTCTAAACATTCAGTACTTC.